This TCR beta chain originates from a study of blood T cell repertoires in COVID-19. About the study: The study drew acute and convalescent COVID-19 samples from the United States, Italy and Spain. Nucleic acid was either cDNA or gDNA, and it came from T cells, B-cell-depleted T cells, or PBMCs.

With V trimmed by 7 bases and J by 4 bases, 8 bases remained unmatched. The CDR3 covers 14 residues. Germline CDR1 is SGHAT and CDR2 is FQNNGV. As originally analysed: Amplifying reference gene primers gave estimates of nucleated cell counts. Repertoires were generated with immunoSEQ multiplex PCR, while TCRdb's copy carries only in-frame clones and drops some. The V and J calls and clone size come from that table; D and trimming were worked out from the DNA. The data contain tens of thousands of clones, 86% of them singletons. Sequenced sample: peripheral blood. This clonotype was sampled from a man aged 25 to 45 with acute or convalescent COVID-19. The chain employs TRBV11-2 and TRBJ1-2, with 8 positions matching TRBD1. CDR3 loop: CASTSGGSLYGYTF. The DNA of the CDR3 is TGTGCCAGCACCTCAGGGGGCTCCCTCTATGGCTACACCTTC. The entire variable domain, with the rest obtained from reference TRBV11-2 and TRBJ1-2, is as follows: EAGVAQSPRYKIIEKRQSVAFWCNPISGHATLYWYQQILGQGPKLLIQFQNNGVVDDSQLPKDRFSAERLKGVDSTLKIQPAKLEDSAVYLCASTSGGSLYGYTFGSGTRLTVV.